This T cell receptor (beta chain) was identified in a study of blood T cell repertoires in COVID-19. Study as a whole: The United States, Italy and Spain provided the acute and convalescent COVID-19 samples. PBMCs, B-cell-depleted T cells, or T cells were the source of the cDNA or gDNA that made up the material.

The CDR3 consists of 16 residues. The V gene's germline CDR1 is SSHAT and CDR2 FNYEAQ (reference sequence). Per the study methods: By means of reference gene primer amplification, nucleated cell counts were estimated. Sequencing used immunoSEQ multiplex PCR; TCRdb keeps in-frame clones, though not all of them. D and trimming come from the DNA, and the V and J calls and clone size come from that table. This table has about 68,000 clones, 70% to 90% appearing once. This clone was detected only once. A junction boundary mismatches the germline segment, possibly from a read error. The TCR comes from a woman aged 55-70 years with acute or convalescent COVID-19. The chain couples TRBV7-7 to TRBJ2-2; 7 bases agree with TRBD1. The sequencing sample was made of peripheral blood. CDR3 residues: CASSLDRTGNTGELFF. CDR3 bases: TGTGCTAGCAGCTTAGATCGGACAGGGAACACCGGGGAGCTGTTTTTT.